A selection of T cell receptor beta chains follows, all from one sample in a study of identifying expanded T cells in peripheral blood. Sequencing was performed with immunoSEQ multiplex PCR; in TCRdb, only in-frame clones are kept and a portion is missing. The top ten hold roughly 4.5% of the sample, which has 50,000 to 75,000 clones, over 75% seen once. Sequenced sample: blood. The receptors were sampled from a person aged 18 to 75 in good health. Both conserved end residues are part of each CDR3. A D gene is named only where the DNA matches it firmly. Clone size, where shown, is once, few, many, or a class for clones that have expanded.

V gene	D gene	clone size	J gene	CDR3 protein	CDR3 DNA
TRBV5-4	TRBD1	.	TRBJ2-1	CASSPRVGQGGDEQFF	TGTGCCAGCAGCCCACGAGTTGGACAGGGTGGGGATGAGCAGTTCTTC
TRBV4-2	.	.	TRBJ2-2	CASSPEGGHTGELFF	TGTGCCAGCAGCCCCGAGGGGGGGCACACCGGGGAGCTGTTTTTT
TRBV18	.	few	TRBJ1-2	CASSPPRTSYGYTF	TGTGCCAGCTCACCACCGAGGACTTCCTATGGCTACACCTTC
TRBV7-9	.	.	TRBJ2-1	CASSTRDSYNEQFF	TGTGCCAGCAGCACCCGGGACTCCTACAATGAGCAGTTCTTC
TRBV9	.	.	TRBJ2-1	CASSVATGNEQFF	TGTGCCAGCAGCGTAGCTACGGGGAATGAGCAGTTCTTC
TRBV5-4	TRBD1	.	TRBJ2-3	CASSLSFGTVTDTQYF	TGTGCCAGCAGCTTGAGCTTCGGGACAGTCACAGATACGCAGTATTTT
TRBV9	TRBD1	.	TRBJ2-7	CASSGTGDRNEQYF	TGTGCCAGCAGTGGGACAGGGGACCGGAACGAGCAGTACTTC
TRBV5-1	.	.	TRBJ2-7	CASSLGPPVGGAYEQYF	TGCGCCAGCAGCTTGGGCCCCCCGGTAGGGGGGGCCTACGAGCAGTACTTC
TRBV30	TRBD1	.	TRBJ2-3	CAWSGQGASSGDTQYF	TGTGCCTGGAGTGGACAGGGGGCTTCTTCTGGGGATACGCAGTATTTT
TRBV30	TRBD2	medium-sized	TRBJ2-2	CAWSDLAGVTGELFF	TGTGCCTGGAGTGACCTAGCGGGAGTGACCGGGGAGCTGTTTTTT
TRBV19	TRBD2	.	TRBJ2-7	CASSMRQSRRTSGRVEQYF	TGTGCCAGTAGTATGCGACAGAGCCGTCGGACTAGCGGGAGAGTCGAGCAGTACTTC
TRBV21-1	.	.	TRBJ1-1	CAALWNTEAFF	TGTGCCGCTCTCTGGAACACTGAAGCTTTCTTT
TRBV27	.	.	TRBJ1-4	CASSFLGGRNEKLFF	TGTGCCAGCAGTTTTTTAGGGGGAAGGAATGAAAAACTGTTTTTT
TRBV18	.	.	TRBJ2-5	CASSPIAGSVETQYF	TGTGCCAGCTCACCAATAGCCGGAAGTGTGGAGACCCAGTACTTC
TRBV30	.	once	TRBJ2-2	CAWRTGHNTGELFF	TGTGCCTGGAGGACGGGCCATAACACCGGGGAGCTGTTTTTT
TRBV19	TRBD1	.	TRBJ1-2	CASSSILRTGTNSNYGYTF	TGTGCCAGTAGCTCAATCCTCCGGACAGGGACAAACTCTAACTATGGCTACACCTTC
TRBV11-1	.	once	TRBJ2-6	CASSPDSLSGANVLTF	TGTGCCAGCAGCCCGGACAGCCTCTCTGGGGCCAACGTCCTGACTTTC
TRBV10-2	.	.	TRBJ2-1	CASSETSSYNEQFF	TGCGCCAGCAGTGAGACTAGCTCCTACAATGAGCAGTTCTTC
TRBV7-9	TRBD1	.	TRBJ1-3	CASSPPGQGNSGNTIYF	TGTGCCAGCAGCCCGCCGGGACAGGGGAACTCTGGAAACACCATATATTTT
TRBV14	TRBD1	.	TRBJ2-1	CASSQGQAYNEQFF	TGTGCCAGCAGCCAGGGACAGGCCTACAATGAGCAGTTCTTC
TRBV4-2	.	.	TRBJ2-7	CASSPTDGRGYEQYF	TGTGCCAGCAGCCCAACCGACGGTAGAGGCTACGAGCAGTACTTC
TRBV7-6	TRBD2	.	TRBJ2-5	CASSPGLAAAGRRETQYF	TGTGCCAGCAGCCCGGGACTAGCGGCGGCGGGGCGTAGGGAGACCCAGTACTTC
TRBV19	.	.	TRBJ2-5	CASSIRRLETQYF	TGTGCCAGTAGTATTCGCAGATTAGAGACCCAGTACTTC
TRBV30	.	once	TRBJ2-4	CAWARLGPGNIQYF	TGTGCCTGGGCCAGGTTGGGGCCTGGAAACATTCAGTACTTC
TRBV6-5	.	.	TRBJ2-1	CASSYLPGYNNEQFF	TGTGCCAGCAGTTACTTGCCCGGCTATAACAATGAGCAGTTCTTC
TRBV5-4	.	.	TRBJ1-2	CASNSPNGYGYTF	TGTGCCAGCAACTCCCCTAATGGGTATGGCTACACCTTC
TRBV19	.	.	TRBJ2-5	CASSLNRQSQETQYF	TGTGCCAGTAGTCTCAATAGGCAGTCCCAAGAGACCCAGTACTTC
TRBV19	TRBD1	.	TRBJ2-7	CASSNGQVIEQYF	TGTGCCAGTAGTAACGGACAGGTCATCGAGCAGTACTTC
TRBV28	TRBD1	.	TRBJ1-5	CASSGGTGEQPQHF	TGTGCCAGCAGTGGCGGGACAGGGGAACAGCCCCAGCATTTT
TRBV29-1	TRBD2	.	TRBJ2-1	CSVVGLAGGNEQFF	TGCAGCGTTGTGGGACTAGCGGGAGGAAATGAGCAGTTCTTC
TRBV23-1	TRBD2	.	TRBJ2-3	CASSQGTSGADTQYF	TGCGCCAGCAGTCAAGGGACTAGCGGGGCAGATACGCAGTATTTT
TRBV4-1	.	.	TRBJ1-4	CASSPQGGNEKLFF	TGCGCCAGCAGCCCGCAAGGGGGTAATGAAAAACTGTTTTTT
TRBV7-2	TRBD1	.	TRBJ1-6	CASSRDRERISPLHF	TGTGCCAGCAGCCGCGACAGGGAAAGAATTTCACCCCTCCACTTT
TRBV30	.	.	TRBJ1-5	CLTKISNQPQHF	TGTCTAACTAAAATTAGCAATCAGCCCCAGCATTTT
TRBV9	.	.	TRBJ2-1	CASSVGGAGEQFF	TGTGCCAGCAGCGTAGGGGGAGCGGGTGAGCAGTTCTTC
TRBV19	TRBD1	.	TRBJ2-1	CASSPGTGGNGEQFF	TGTGCCAGTAGTCCCGGGACAGGGGGTAATGGTGAGCAGTTCTTC
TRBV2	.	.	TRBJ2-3	CASKLDRDDTQYF	TGTGCCAGCAAATTGGACCGGGACGATACGCAGTATTTT
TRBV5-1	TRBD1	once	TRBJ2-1	CASSPGDRDYNEQFF	TGCGCCAGCAGCCCGGGGGACAGGGACTACAATGAGCAGTTCTTC
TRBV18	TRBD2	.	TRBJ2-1	CASSPPPGLAGGDSYNEQFF	TGTGCCAGCTCACCTCCCCCGGGACTAGCGGGGGGAGACTCCTACAATGAGCAGTTCTTC
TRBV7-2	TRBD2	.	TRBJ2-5	CASSLDGLAGEGETQYF	TGTGCCAGCAGCTTAGATGGGCTAGCGGGTGAGGGAGAGACCCAGTACTTC
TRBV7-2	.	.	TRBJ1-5	CASSFYPDSNQPQHF	TGTGCCAGCAGCTTCTACCCAGATAGCAATCAGCCCCAGCATTTT
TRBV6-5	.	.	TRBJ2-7	CASRGTDHYEQYF	TGTGCCAGCAGGGGGACGGACCATTACGAGCAGTACTTC
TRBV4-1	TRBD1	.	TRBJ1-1	CASSALRGPNTEAFF	TGCGCCAGCAGCGCCCTAAGGGGGCCGAACACTGAAGCTTTCTTT
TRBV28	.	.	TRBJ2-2	CASSLSAGPLNTGELFF	TGTGCCAGCAGTTTATCCGCCGGACCCTTGAACACCGGGGAGCTGTTTTTT